These T cell receptor beta chains were read from a single sample in a study of blood T cells in healthy people across ages. TCRdb ran MiXCR on the 5' RACE reads and lists one entry per CDR3 protein. In the table there are 1.5 million to 2 million distinct CDR3 sequences, around 50% of which are singletons. The sequenced sample was blood. All receptors derive from a woman between 40 and 50 years old in good health. CDR3s include the opening cysteine and the closing phenylalanine or tryptophan. Each record gives: clone size, D gene, J gene, V gene, CDR3 protein, CDR3 DNA. The D gene is left open where the match is weak. Rows give clone size only sometimes, using once, few, many, or a class for an expanded clone.

few	NA	TRBJ2-3	TRBV4-2	CASSLPTGTDTQYF	TGTGCCAGCAGCCTCCCGACAGGCACAGATACGCAGTATTTT
few	TRBD2	TRBJ2-5	TRBV7-2	CASSLWGQGGETQYF	TGTGCCAGCAGCTTATGGGGTCAGGGAGGGGAGACCCAGTACTTC
NA	NA	TRBJ2-4	TRBV29-1	CSVEERSGAHVKNIQYF	TGTAGCGTTGAAGAGAGGTCAGGGGCCCACGTTAAAAACATTCAGTACTTC
NA	TRBD1	TRBJ2-7	TRBV27	CASSYGQGADDEQYF	TGTGCCAGCAGCTACGGACAGGGGGCGGACGACGAGCAGTACTTC
NA	NA	TRBJ2-1	TRBV4-1	CASSQEVHNEQFF	TGCGCCAGCAGCCAAGAGGTACACAATGAGCAGTTCTTC
few	TRBD2	TRBJ2-5	TRBV7-2	CASSLYAGGQRGETQYF	TGTGCCAGCAGCTTATACGCGGGGGGGCAAAGGGGGGAGACCCAGTACTTC
NA	TRBD2	TRBJ2-7	TRBV12-3/TRBV12-4	CASSAKGLAGGPVREQYF	TGTGCCAGCAGTGCCAAGGGACTAGCGGGGGGACCGGTACGAGAGCAGTACTTC
NA	NA	TRBJ1-1	TRBV2	CASSDLQREAFF	TGTGCCAGCAGTGATTTACAGCGTGAAGCTTTCTTT
few	NA	TRBJ2-5	TRBV6-2/TRBV6-3	CASSYSAVGETQYF	TGTGCCAGCAGTTACTCTGCGGTCGGGGAGACCCAGTACTTC
NA	NA	TRBJ1-2	TRBV3-1	CASSQGIGPNYGYTF	TGTGCCAGCAGCCAAGGTATAGGGCCTAACTATGGCTACACCTTC
NA	TRBD1	TRBJ1-1	TRBV6-1	CASSDPTGLNTEAFF	TGTGCCAGCAGTGACCCGACAGGGCTGAACACTGAAGCTTTCTTT
NA	TRBD2	TRBJ2-1	TRBV9	CASSVGLAGRLNEQFF	TGTGCCAGCAGCGTAGGGCTAGCGGGGAGACTCAATGAGCAGTTCTTC
NA	NA	TRBJ2-5	TRBV28	CASSPHGRGYQETQYF	TGTGCCAGCAGCCCGCACGGGCGGGGATACCAAGAGACCCAGTACTTC
NA	TRBD1	TRBJ2-1	TRBV2	CARSDRGTYNEQFF	TGTGCCAGGAGCGACAGGGGAACCTACAATGAGCAGTTCTTC
NA	TRBD2	TRBJ2-5	TRBV4-2	CASRELDFGTSGVGETQYF	TGTGCCAGCCGCGAACTAGACTTCGGGACTAGCGGGGTTGGGGAGACCCAGTACTTC
NA	NA	TRBJ2-3	TRBV6-5	CASSYGWGAGDTQYF	TGTGCCAGCAGTTATGGCTGGGGGGCTGGAGATACGCAGTATTTT
NA	TRBD2	TRBJ2-1	TRBV7-9	CASSLGSGVDNEQFF	TGTGCCAGCAGCTTAGGTAGCGGGGTGGACAATGAGCAGTTCTTC
NA	NA	TRBJ2-3	TRBV7-3	CASSPQLRGTDTQYF	TGTGCCAGCAGCCCCCAACTTAGGGGCACAGATACGCAGTATTTT
few	NA	TRBJ2-7	TRBV7-2	CASSLSSRYYEQYF	TGTGCCAGCAGCTTATCATCTCGCTACTACGAGCAGTACTTC
NA	NA	TRBJ1-2	TRBV29-1	CSVATGSYGYTF	TGCAGCGTTGCTACAGGTTCCTATGGCTACACCTTC
few	NA	TRBJ2-3	TRBV7-2	CASSLARSSDTQYF	TGTGCCAGCAGCTTAGCTAGATCCTCGGATACGCAGTATTTT
NA	NA	TRBJ1-2	TRBV12-3/TRBV12-4	CASSPGGIRGYTF	TGTGCCAGCTCCCCCGGGGGGATACGGGGCTACACCTTC
few	TRBD2	TRBJ2-5	TRBV6-2/TRBV6-3	CASQARSGGDQETQYF	TGTGCCAGCCAAGCCCGTAGCGGGGGAGATCAAGAGACCCAGTACTTC
many	NA	TRBJ2-6	TRBV6-6	CASIQGSGANVLTF	TGTGCCAGCATTCAGGGTTCTGGGGCCAACGTCCTGACTTTC
NA	NA	TRBJ2-7	TRBV10-2	CASFGSEDYEQYF	TGCGCCAGCTTCGGATCCGAAGACTACGAGCAGTACTTC
NA	NA	TRBJ2-4	TRBV10-1	CASSESIGTGKNIQYF	TGCGCCAGCAGTGAGTCGATTGGGACGGGGAAAAACATTCAGTACTTC
NA	TRBD1	TRBJ1-4	TRBV28	CASSDRAELFF	TGTGCCAGCAGCGACAGGGCGGAACTGTTTTTT
NA	NA	TRBJ1-4	TRBV10-3	CAISAEAEKLFF	TGTGCCATCAGTGCGGAGGCCGAAAAACTGTTTTTT
NA	TRBD2	TRBJ2-1	TRBV20-1	CSAKTGGTNRYNEQFF	TGCAGTGCCAAAACGGGCGGGACTAACCGCTACAATGAGCAGTTCTTC
NA	TRBD1	TRBJ2-3	TRBV5-1	CASSLVWTGGAGIDTQYF	TGCGCCAGCAGCTTGGTATGGACAGGGGGCGCCGGTATAGATACGCAGTATTTT
NA	NA	TRBJ1-2	TRBV7-2	CASSLEAGIGNGYTF	TGTGCCAGCAGCTTAGAGGCAGGGATTGGCAATGGCTACACCTTC
NA	TRBD2	TRBJ2-7	TRBV20-1	CSAQRASGDYEQYF	TGCAGTGCCCAACGCGCTAGCGGAGACTACGAGCAGTACTTC
NA	NA	TRBJ2-5	TRBV20-1	CSARDEGHETQYF	TGCAGTGCTAGAGACGAAGGGCACGAGACCCAGTACTTC
once	TRBD1	TRBJ2-5	TRBV5-1	CASSAATGLGETQYF	TGCGCCAGCAGCGCGGCGACAGGGCTAGGGGAGACCCAGTACTTC
NA	TRBD2	TRBJ2-1	TRBV20-1	CSALSGGKYNEQFF	TGCAGTGCCCTTAGCGGGGGTAAATACAATGAGCAGTTCTTC
NA	TRBD1	TRBJ1-4	TRBV20-1	CSARDPRQGNEKLFF	TGCAGTGCTAGAGATCCGCGACAGGGGAATGAAAAACTGTTTTTT
NA	NA	TRBJ1-5	TRBV6-2/TRBV6-3	CASSPMRVRQPQHF	TGTGCCAGCAGCCCTATGAGGGTGAGGCAGCCCCAGCATTTT